This is a list of T cell receptor beta chains from one sample in a study of T cell repertoires in cytomegalovirus infection. TCRdb re-called the reads with MiXCR, one entry per CDR3 protein. The table includes 150,000 to 200,000 distinct CDR3 sequences, approximately 19% detected once. The source material was PBMCs. These receptor sequences come from a human donor in good health (CMV status not recorded). Some clones in this sample may be carry-over from other donors' samples. CDR3s include the opening cysteine and the closing phenylalanine or tryptophan. Each record gives: J gene, clone size, D gene, V gene, CDR3 DNA, CDR3 protein. D genes are given only for firm matches. Size is omitted from some rows. Given values are once, few, many or a class for expanded clones.

>TRBJ1-3|-|-|TRBV6-5
TGTGCCAGCAGGGGATACGCTTCAGGAAACACCATATATTTT
CASRGYASGNTIYF
>TRBJ2-1|few|-|TRBV11-2
TGTGCCAGCAGCTTAGGAAGGGCTGATGAGCAGTTCTTC
CASSLGRADEQFF
>TRBJ1-1|-|-|TRBV2
TGTGCCAGCAAGGGGGGCGCGGGCACTGAAGCTTTCTTT
CASKGGAGTEAFF
>TRBJ2-5|-|TRBD2|TRBV7-2
TGTGCCAGCAGCTCGACTAGCGGGACTTGGGAGACCCAGTACTTC
CASSSTSGTWETQYF
>TRBJ1-2|many|TRBD1|TRBV7-2
TGTGCCAGCAGCTCGGACAGGGGTGGCTATGGCTACACCTTC
CASSSDRGGYGYTF
>TRBJ2-7|-|-|TRBV7-9
TGTGCCAGCAGCTTATTCCGGCCGAACTCCTACGAGCAGTACTTC
CASSLFRPNSYEQYF
>TRBJ2-6|few|-|TRBV7-3
TGTGCCAGCAGCCTAACGGGGGCTGGGGCCAACGTCCTGACTTTC
CASSLTGAGANVLTF
>TRBJ2-1|-|TRBD1|TRBV5-4
TGTGCCAGCAGCTTAAGTCCACAGGGGGCTTACAATGAGCAGTTCTTC
CASSLSPQGAYNEQFF
>TRBJ2-2|-|TRBD2|TRBV28
TGTGCCAGCAGTTTTTGGCTAGCGGGAACCGGGGAGCTGTTTTTT
CASSFWLAGTGELFF
>TRBJ2-7|-|-|TRBV25-1
TGTGCCAGCAGTGGGTTTTTCGCTCGGGGTTTCGAGCAGTACTTC
CASSGFFARGFEQYF
>TRBJ2-1|few|-|TRBV15
TGTGCCACCAGCAGAGAAGCCCCTAGCTCCTACAATGAGCAGTTCTTC
CATSREAPSSYNEQFF
>TRBJ2-5|few|-|TRBV20-1
TGCAGTGCTACCCGGGCGGCAGACCCCCAAGAGACCCAGTACTTC
CSATRAADPQETQYF
>TRBJ1-3|-|-|TRBV10-3
TGTGCCTTCAGCTCGGTCGACATCATATATTTT
CAFSSVDIIYF
>TRBJ2-2|few|TRBD2|TRBV27
TGTGCCAGCAGTTTAACGACCTGGGAGGGCGGGGAGCTGTTTTTT
CASSLTTWEGGELFF
>TRBJ1-1|-|-|TRBV29-1
TGCAGCGTTGAACAGGAAAAAGCTTTCTTT
CSVEQEKAFF
>TRBJ2-2|many|TRBD2|TRBV2
TGTGCCAGCCAAAGACTAGCGTCGAACACCGGGGAGCTGTTTTTT
CASQRLASNTGELFF
>TRBJ1-2|few|TRBD1|TRBV27
TGTGCCAGCAGTGCAGCCGGGACAGGGATCCTTGGCTACACCTTC
CASSAAGTGILGYTF
>TRBJ1-5|-|-|TRBV12-3/TRBV12-4
TGTGCCAGCAGTTTAGCTCAACCTTTCCCGGACAGCGGCAATCAGCCCCAGCATTTT
CASSLAQPFPDSGNQPQHF
>TRBJ1-3|-|-|TRBV27
TGTGCCAGCAGTGCCCACAGGGTTGGAAACACCATATATTTT
CASSAHRVGNTIYF
>TRBJ1-3|-|TRBD1|TRBV6-1
TGTGCCAGCAGAGCCCTGGGACAGCTATCTGGAAACACCATATATTTT
CASRALGQLSGNTIYF
>TRBJ2-1|-|TRBD1|TRBV5-1
TGCGCCAGCAGCATAAACAGGGGGAGCTCCTACAATGAGCAGTTCTTC
CASSINRGSSYNEQFF
>TRBJ1-1|few|-|TRBV20-1
TGCAGTGCTAGCCGGGCGGGGAACACTGAAGCTTTCTTT
CSASRAGNTEAFF
>TRBJ2-7|many|-|TRBV7-2
TGTGCCAGCAGCCCCTGGATGGCCTACGAGCAGTACTTC
CASSPWMAYEQYF
>TRBJ1-1|-|-|TRBV12-3/TRBV12-4
TGTGCCAGCAGGTTCGACGAGAACACTGAAGCTTTCTTT
CASRFDENTEAFF
>TRBJ1-2|-|-|TRBV5-5
TGTGCCAGCAGCTTGGATCAGGGCGGCTACACCTTC
CASSLDQGGYTF
>TRBJ2-3|-|-|TRBV7-9
TGTGCCAGCTTAGGAGGGGGACTCGACTCGACAGATACGCAGTATTTT
CASLGGGLDSTDTQYF
>TRBJ2-3|-|-|TRBV25-1
TGTGCCAGCAGTGAACCAGGCCCAGATACGCAGTATTTT
CASSEPGPDTQYF
>TRBJ2-3|few|-|TRBV6-2/TRBV6-3
TGTGCCAGCAGTCGGATCTTCACAGATACGCAGTATTTT
CASSRIFTDTQYF
>TRBJ1-3|-|-|TRBV11-3
TGTGCCAGCAGCCCGTCAGGGATTGGAAACACCATATATTTT
CASSPSGIGNTIYF
>TRBJ1-6|-|TRBD1|TRBV19
TGTGCCAGTTCGACAGGGCAAAGTAATTCACCCCTCCACTTT
CASSTGQSNSPLHF
>TRBJ1-1|-|TRBD1|TRBV12-3/TRBV12-4
TGTGCCAGCAGGCCGGGGGGACAGGGCTTCCCTAGGGCTTTCTTT
CASRPGGQGFPRAFF
>TRBJ2-2|-|-|TRBV11-2
TGTGCCAGCAGCCCCGGGACTTTCACCGGGGAGCTGTTTTTT
CASSPGTFTGELFF
>TRBJ2-7|few|-|TRBV10-2
TGCGCCAGCAGGGCGAGGGACGCGGCTTCGGGGAACGAGCAGTACTTC
CASRARDAASGNEQYF
>TRBJ2-7|few|-|TRBV6-6
TGTGCCAGCAGTGACGGGGCCTGGGCCTACGAGCAGTACTTC
CASSDGAWAYEQYF
>TRBJ2-5|few|TRBD2|TRBV20-1
TGCAGTGCCCACTGGGCTAGCGGGACCAAAGAGACCCAGTACTTC
CSAHWASGTKETQYF
>TRBJ1-4|-|TRBD1|TRBV15
TGTGCCACCAGCAAAGAGACAGGGAGGAATGAAAAACTGTTTTTT
CATSKETGRNEKLFF
>TRBJ1-1|-|-|TRBV5-1
TGCGCCAGCAGCTTTCAGACAGACATGAACACTGAAGCTTTCTTT
CASSFQTDMNTEAFF
>TRBJ2-1|many|TRBD2|TRBV6-1
TGTGCCAGCAGTTATGGTTCTGGGATAGCGGGAGGGCGGAATGAGCAGTTCTTC
CASSYGSGIAGGRNEQFF
>TRBJ2-1|-|-|TRBV12-3/TRBV12-4
TGTGCCAGCAGTTTAGCGCGAGGCGGGGACAATGAGCAGTTCTTC
CASSLARGGDNEQFF
>TRBJ2-1|few|-|TRBV5-5
TGTGCCAGCAACGGGCTAGCGAATGAGCAGTTCTTC
CASNGLANEQFF
>TRBJ2-7|many|-|TRBV7-9
TGTGCCAGCAGCTCTAACTACGAGCAGTACTTC
CASSSNYEQYF
>TRBJ2-7|-|TRBD2|TRBV29-1
TGCAGCGTGAGACCGGGACTAGCGAACTACGAGCAGTACTTC
CSVRPGLANYEQYF
>TRBJ1-5|few|-|TRBV4-2
TGTGCCAGCAGCCAAGATGGGCAGGGGAGGACTCAGCCCCAGCATTTT
CASSQDGQGRTQPQHF
>TRBJ2-1|-|-|TRBV18
TGTGCCAGCTCACTTTCCGGGGGCCCTAGCTCCTACAATGAGCAGTTCTTC
CASSLSGGPSSYNEQFF
>TRBJ2-6|-|TRBD1|TRBV6-1
TGTGCCAGCACCCCGACAGGGTCTCGCTCTGGGGCCAACGTCCTGACTTTC
CASTPTGSRSGANVLTF
>TRBJ2-1|-|-|TRBV27
TGTGCCAGCAGCCCTACGGGCGACCAAAGCTCCTACAATGAGCAGTTCTTC
CASSPTGDQSSYNEQFF
>TRBJ2-7|once|TRBD2|TRBV6-6
TGTGCCAGCAGTGCCCGCCCCGGGGGGGACTACGAGCAGTACTTC
CASSARPGGDYEQYF
>TRBJ2-3|-|-|TRBV7-3
TGTGCCAGCAGCCTTTCCATGGGGACGCAGTATTTT
CASSLSMGTQYF
>TRBJ2-1|many|-|TRBV7-2
TGTGCCAGCAGCTTAGCGACTACAGGAGAGCAGTTCTTC
CASSLATTGEQFF
>TRBJ1-2|few|-|TRBV23-1
TGCGCCAGCAGTCAATCCTGGCACTATGGCTACACCTTC
CASSQSWHYGYTF